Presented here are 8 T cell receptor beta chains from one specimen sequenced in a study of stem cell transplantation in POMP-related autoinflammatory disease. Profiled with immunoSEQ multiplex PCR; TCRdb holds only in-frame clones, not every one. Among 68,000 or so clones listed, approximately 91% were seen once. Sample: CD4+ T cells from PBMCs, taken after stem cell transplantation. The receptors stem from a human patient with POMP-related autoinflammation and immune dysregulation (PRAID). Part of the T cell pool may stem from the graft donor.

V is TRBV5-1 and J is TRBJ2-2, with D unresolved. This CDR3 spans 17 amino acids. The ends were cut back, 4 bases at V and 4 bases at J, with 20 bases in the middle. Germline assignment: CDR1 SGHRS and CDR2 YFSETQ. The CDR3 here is CASSPGPVQPSTGELFF. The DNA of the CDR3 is TGCGCCAGCAGCCCCGGACCGGTACAGCCCAGCACCGGGGAGCTGTTTTTT.

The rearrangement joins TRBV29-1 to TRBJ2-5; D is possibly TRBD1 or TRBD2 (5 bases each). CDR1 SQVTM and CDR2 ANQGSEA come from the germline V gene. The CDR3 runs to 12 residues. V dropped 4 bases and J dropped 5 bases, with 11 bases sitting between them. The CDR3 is CSVGGVGETQYF. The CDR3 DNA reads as TGCAGCGTTGGAGGGGTCGGGGAGACCCAGTACTTC.

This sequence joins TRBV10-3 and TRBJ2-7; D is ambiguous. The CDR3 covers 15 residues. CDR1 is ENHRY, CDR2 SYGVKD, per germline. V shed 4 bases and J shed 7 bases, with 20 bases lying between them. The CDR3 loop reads CAISASIRLGYEQYF. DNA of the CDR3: TGTGCCATCAGTGCGTCAATCCGGCTGGGGTATGAGCAGTACTTC.

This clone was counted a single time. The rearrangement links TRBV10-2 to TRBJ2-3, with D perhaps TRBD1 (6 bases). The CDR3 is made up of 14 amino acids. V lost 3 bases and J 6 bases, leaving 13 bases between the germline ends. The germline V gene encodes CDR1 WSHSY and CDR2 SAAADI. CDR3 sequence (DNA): TGCGCCAGCAGTGAATCAGGGGTAAAGGATACGCAGTATTTT. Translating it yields CASSESGVKDTQYF.

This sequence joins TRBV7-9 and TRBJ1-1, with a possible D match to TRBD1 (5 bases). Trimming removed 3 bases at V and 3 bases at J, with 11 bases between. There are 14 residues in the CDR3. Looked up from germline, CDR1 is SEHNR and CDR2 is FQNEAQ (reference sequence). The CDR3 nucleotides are TGTGCCAGCAGCTTGCAGGCGGGGGACACTGAAGCTTTCTTT. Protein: CASSLQAGDTEAFF. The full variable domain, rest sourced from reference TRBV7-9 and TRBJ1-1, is DTGVSQNPRHKITKRGQNVTFRCDPISEHNRLYWYRQTLGQGPEFLTYFQNEAQLEKSRLLSDRFSAERPKGSFSTLEIQRTEQGDSAMYLCASSLQAGDTEAFFGQGTRLTVV.

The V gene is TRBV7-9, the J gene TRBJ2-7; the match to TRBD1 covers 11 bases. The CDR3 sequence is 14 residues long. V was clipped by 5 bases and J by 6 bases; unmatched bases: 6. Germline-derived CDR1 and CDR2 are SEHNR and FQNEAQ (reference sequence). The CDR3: CASSGRGTGGEQYV. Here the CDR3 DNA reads TGTGCCAGCAGCGGTCGCGGGACAGGGGGCGAGCAGTACGTC.

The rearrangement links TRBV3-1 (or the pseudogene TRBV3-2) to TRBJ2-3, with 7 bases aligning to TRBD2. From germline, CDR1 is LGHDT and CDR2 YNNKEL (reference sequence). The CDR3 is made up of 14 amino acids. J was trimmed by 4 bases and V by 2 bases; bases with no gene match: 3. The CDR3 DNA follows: TGTGCCAGCAGCCAAAAAGCGGGGTCAGATACGCAGTATTTT. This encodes CASSQKAGSDTQYF.

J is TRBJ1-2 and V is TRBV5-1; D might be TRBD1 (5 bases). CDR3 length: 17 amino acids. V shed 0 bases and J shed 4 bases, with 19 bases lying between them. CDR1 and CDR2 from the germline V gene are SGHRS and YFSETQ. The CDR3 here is CASSLEAGMGYRYGYTF. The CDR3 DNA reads TGCGCCAGCAGCTTGGAGGCAGGGATGGGGTATCGCTATGGCTACACCTTC. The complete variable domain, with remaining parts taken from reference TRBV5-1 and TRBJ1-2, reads KAGVTQTPRYLIKTRGQQVTLSCSPISGHRSVSWYQQTPGQGLQFLFEYFSETQRNKGNFPGRFSGRQFSNSRSEMNVSTLELGDSALYLCASSLEAGMGYRYGYTFGSGTRLTVV.